This T cell receptor (beta chain) was documented in a study of beta chain features in type 1 diabetes (dated by TCRdb to 2016 to 2019). Turning to the overall study: No differences in mean age, gender distribution, total cell number or subset yield were found between patients and healthy donors. A total of 85 million to 140 million sorted cells were examined across all samples, and a strong correlation was observed between cell number per subset and RNA yield. In the study, TCRB repertoires of sorted circulating CD4+ T cell subsets from recently diagnosed type 1 diabetes patients were compared with those of matched healthy donors. Regulatory and stem cell-like memory subsets were obtained from only 8 patients and roughly eight healthy donors, while naive and central memory subsets were obtained from all 28 donors.

The germline V gene encodes CDR1 MDHEN and CDR2 SYDVKM. Trimming costs V 5 bases and J 3 bases, and their ends lie 17 bases apart. The CDR3, from cysteine to phenylalanine, totals 15 residues. The DNA shown is the 45-base CDR3, in frame from base 1. The full study reports these points: At VDJ recombination sites, type 1 diabetes patients had fewer insertions and more deleted nucleotides, which implies abnormalities in thymic rearrangement. The naive, central memory and regulatory TCRB repertoires appeared to resemble one another more closely among patients than among healthy donors. Type 1 diabetes patients showed a moderate but significant shortening of TCRB CDR3 length in all four CD4+ subsets. Because cDNA was sequenced instead of genomic DNA, highly expressing activated cells could be over-represented, though the groups showed no difference in activation or CD3 levels. HLA sub-analyses involved small numbers of individuals, so any influence of HLA type on TCRB rearrangement remained unresolved. PCR may preferentially amplify shorter templates, but because patient and control samples were amplified and corrected together, any resulting skew would affect both groups equally.

From each donor, a single peripheral blood sample of about 100 mL on average was drawn into heparinised tubes. Using a panel that included CD45RO, CCR7, CD25, CD127, CD95 and CD27, naive, central memory, regulatory and stem cell-like memory CD4+ T cells were sorted on a BD FACSAria II. Every sorted population had a purity above 95%. PBMCs were isolated immediately by Lymphoprep density gradient centrifugation and stained directly without culture. So that batch effects would be minimized, each experiment stained and sorted samples in pairs, pairing one healthy donor with one patient. The entire isolated RNA was reverse transcribed using the High Capacity cDNA Reverse Transcription Kit, and thus expressed TCRB transcripts were sequenced. Deep immunoSEQ sequencing was performed on naive, central memory and regulatory T cell samples, with an average of around 3.5 million total reads per sample. Sorted cells were lysed in RLT buffer and RNA was extracted with DNase-treated RNeasy Micro or Mini kits, depending on cell number. Each cell subset was processed on its own to prevent cross-contamination, while patient and healthy donor samples were processed together. Using the immunoSEQ multiplex PCR, TCRB sequences were amplified from cDNA into 87-bp fragments spanning the CDR3 region. Sequencing of the amplicons was done on the Illumina HiSeq platform. The study's own analysis went as follows. PCR bias was corrected computationally using synthetic template baselines, and reads within Hamming distance 2 were collapsed, with unmergeable singletons discarded. Reads were aligned against IMGT so that V, D and J genes, CDR3 length and insertions or deletions at six rearrangement sites could be assigned. Within each subset, clonotype counts were normalized to sorted cell number, and only after that were true diversity and Gini coefficients computed with the tcR R package. The overlap coefficient, calculated on TCRB nucleotide sequences, was used to quantify repertoire sharing. The table was pulled from immuneACCESS by TCRdb, which kept in-frame rearrangements only. Such tables lose some clones; where checked, under half of the loss comes from unresolved V genes, and the rest has no known cause. The DNA was the basis for D and trimming; V, J and clone size are from that table. In all, the sample holds roughly 150,000 clones, and approximately 8% of those were seen once. Under 0.55% of the sample belongs to the ten largest clones.

In regard to this clone: The clone's antigen remains unknown. Per-base quality was not reported, and no clone a single base away is much larger than it.

This TCR derives from a man aged 18-30 years with type 1 diabetes. Sequencing used central memory CD4+ T cells from blood. The chain links TRBV28 with TRBJ2-7; TRBD2 might be the D gene, on 7 matching bases. The CDR3 sequence is CASSSVGGPNYEQYF. The DNA is TGTGCCAGCAGTAGTGTCGGGGGGCCCAACTACGAGCAGTACTTC.